The text below deals with one TCR beta chain. Its matching antigen is unknown. CDR1 SQVTM and CDR2 ANQGSEA come from the germline V gene. The CDR3 length is 12 residues. The ends were cut back, 4 bases at V and 8 bases at J, with 14 bases in the middle. This sample is drawn from a study of OX40 agonist ivuxolimab in advanced cancers. Study-wide points: Clonal expansion was seen in CD4+ and CD8+ blood T cells by week 6 at 0.1 to 3.0 mg/kg. The work left the antigen specificity of expanded peripheral T cells undetermined. Some of the nonresponding patients also showed low levels of normalized T-cell clonal expansion.

The method was immunoSEQ multiplex PCR; TCRdb's version includes in-frame clones alone and lacks a portion of them. The sample records roughly 69,000 clones, less than 95% being singletons. With autoimmune disease history or systemic immunosuppression, patients were excluded. Specimen: CD4+ or CD8+ T cells sorted from blood, collected in a trial of the OX40 agonist ivuxolimab. The receptor was isolated from an adult with an advanced solid tumor such as melanoma, head and neck, liver or kidney cancer. The chain is built from TRBV29-1 and TRBJ1-2; D uncertain. DNA for the CDR3: TGCAGCGTTGTTGTGGCACCGGGGGGCTACACCTTC. Its translation: CSVVVAPGGYTF.